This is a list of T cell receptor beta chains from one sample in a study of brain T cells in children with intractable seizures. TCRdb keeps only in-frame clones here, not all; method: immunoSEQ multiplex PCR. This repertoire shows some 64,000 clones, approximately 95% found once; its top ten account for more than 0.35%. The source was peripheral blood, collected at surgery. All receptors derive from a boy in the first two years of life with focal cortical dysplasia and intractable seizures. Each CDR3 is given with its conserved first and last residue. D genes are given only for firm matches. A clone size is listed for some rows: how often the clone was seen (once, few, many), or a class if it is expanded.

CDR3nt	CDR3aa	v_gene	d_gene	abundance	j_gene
TGTGCCAGCAGCTTATTTGAGGAGACCCAGTACTTC	CASSLFEETQYF	TRBV11-2	NA	once	TRBJ2-5
TGTGCCAGCAGCTTGACGACAGGGGGCGGTCAGCCCCAGCATTTT	CASSLTTGGGQPQHF	TRBV7-2	TRBD1	once	TRBJ1-5
TGCGCCAGCAGTCAATATAGGACCGCTAGCTCCTACGAGCAGTACTTC	CASSQYRTASSYEQYF	TRBV23-1	NA	NA	TRBJ2-7
TGTGCCAGCGCTCCGGGACAGACCCGTGAAAAACTGTTTTTT	CASAPGQTREKLFF	TRBV6-5	TRBD1	NA	TRBJ1-4
TGTGCCAGTAGTATAGCGGGAGTTTACGAGCAGTACTTC	CASSIAGVYEQYF	TRBV19	NA	NA	TRBJ2-7
TGTGCCAGCAGTTTGTCCCGTTTGGGGCAGTACTTC	CASSLSRLGQYF	TRBV12-3/TRBV12-4	NA	NA	TRBJ2-7
TGTGCCAGCAGCTTGGTTTCTGGGGGAGGCAATCAGCCCCAGCATTTT	CASSLVSGGGNQPQHF	TRBV7-2	NA	NA	TRBJ1-5
TGTGCCAGCATCTCCGGGACTAGCGGGTACAATGAGCAGTTCTTC	CASISGTSGYNEQFF	TRBV5-6	TRBD2	NA	TRBJ2-1
TGTGCCAGCAGATTCCCGGGAGGGTTGCCCTACGAGCAGTACTTC	CASRFPGGLPYEQYF	TRBV2	TRBD2	NA	TRBJ2-7
TGTGCCAGCAGCTTAGAGCCCGGACATTTCTCCTACGAGCAGTACTTC	CASSLEPGHFSYEQYF	TRBV7-8	NA	once	TRBJ2-7
TGTGCCATCAGTGGGGGGGCCTACGAGCAGTACTTC	CAISGGAYEQYF	TRBV10-3	NA	NA	TRBJ2-7
TGTGCCAGCAGCTCCCGGGGGAATACGCAGTATTTT	CASSSRGNTQYF	TRBV6-5	NA	NA	TRBJ2-3
TGTGCCATCAGTGAGACCTGGACTGCGAACTATGGCTACACCTTC	CAISETWTANYGYTF	TRBV10-3	NA	NA	TRBJ1-2
TGTGCCAGCAGCCCCGGGACTAGTACGACAGATACGCAGTATTTT	CASSPGTSTTDTQYF	TRBV28	TRBD2	NA	TRBJ2-3
TGTGCCAGCAGCCCGGACACCGTTTTTCAGCCCCAGCATTTT	CASSPDTVFQPQHF	TRBV3-1/TRBV3-2	NA	NA	TRBJ1-5
TGTGCCAGCAGCGGGGACGGGACAGGTTACAATGAGCAGTTCTTC	CASSGDGTGYNEQFF	TRBV9	TRBD1	NA	TRBJ2-1
TGTGCCAGCAGCCAAGTAGCGGGGTACGAGCAGTACTTC	CASSQVAGYEQYF	TRBV14	TRBD2	NA	TRBJ2-7
TGTGCCAGCAGCCCGGGTACAGATACGCAGTATTTT	CASSPGTDTQYF	TRBV5-5	NA	NA	TRBJ2-3
TGTGCCAGCAGCCCCGGACTAGCGGGGGGGCCAGATACGCAGTATTTT	CASSPGLAGGPDTQYF	TRBV6-4	TRBD2	NA	TRBJ2-3
TGCAGTGCTGGTGCTAGCGGGGGTAAAGAGACCCAGTACTTC	CSAGASGGKETQYF	TRBV20-1	TRBD2	NA	TRBJ2-5
TGCAGTGCTAGATGGTACGAGCAGTACTTC	CSARWYEQYF	TRBV20-1	NA	NA	TRBJ2-7
TGTGCCAGCAGCCCCCGACGACTAGCGGATTATACGCAGTATTTT	CASSPRRLADYTQYF	TRBV3-1/TRBV3-2	TRBD2	NA	TRBJ2-3
TGTGCCAGCAGCAGAAACAGGGAAGGGACTGAAGCTTTCTTT	CASSRNREGTEAFF	TRBV5-4	NA	NA	TRBJ1-1
TGCGCCAGCAGTTGGGGACTAAGGGAGACCCAGTACTTC	CASSWGLRETQYF	TRBV4-1	TRBD2	NA	TRBJ2-5
TGTGCCACCCAGGACAGGGGGGGGAGGGCTGAAGCTTTCTTT	CATQDRGGRAEAFF	TRBV24-1	TRBD1	NA	TRBJ1-1
TGTGCCAGTAGTATAGGTATCTCCTACGAGCAGTACTTC	CASSIGISYEQYF	TRBV19	NA	NA	TRBJ2-7
TGTGCCAGCTCACGTGACATTAACACCGGGGAGCTGTTTTTT	CASSRDINTGELFF	TRBV18	NA	NA	TRBJ2-2
TGTGCCAGCAGACAGTGGGACGGATTCTCCTACAATGAGCAGTTCTTC	CASRQWDGFSYNEQFF	TRBV2	NA	NA	TRBJ2-1
TGTGCCAGCAGCCCAAACCCAGGACTAGCGGGGGGCCCGATCCAAGAGACCCAGTACTTC	CASSPNPGLAGGPIQETQYF	TRBV3-1/TRBV3-2	TRBD2	NA	TRBJ2-5
TGTGCCAGCAGTGAGGATGGCCGGGGCACAGATACGCAGTATTTT	CASSEDGRGTDTQYF	TRBV2	NA	once	TRBJ2-3
TGTGCCAGCAGCCGGACAGGTTATTACGAGCAGTACTTC	CASSRTGYYEQYF	TRBV6-5	TRBD1	NA	TRBJ2-7
TGTGCCAGCAGTTCCTTTGAAAAACTGTTTTTT	CASSSFEKLFF	TRBV6-2/TRBV6-3	NA	NA	TRBJ1-4
TGTGCCAGCTCACCGATACTATGGGGCTTAGAGACCCAGTACTTC	CASSPILWGLETQYF	TRBV18	NA	NA	TRBJ2-5
TGCGCCAGCAGCCCAAATTCAGGGGGAATCTATGGCTACACCTTC	CASSPNSGGIYGYTF	TRBV4-1	TRBD1	NA	TRBJ1-2
TGTGCCAGCAGCTTTCGCAGGGGGTCGAAGGAAGGAAACACCATATATTTT	CASSFRRGSKEGNTIYF	TRBV11-2	TRBD1	NA	TRBJ1-3
TGTGCCAGCAGTTTAAGGGGACTAGCTGGAAATGAGCAGTTCTTC	CASSLRGLAGNEQFF	TRBV27	TRBD2	NA	TRBJ2-1
TGCAGTGCTAGTGCGGGACGGAATCCCTACGAGCAGTACTTC	CSASAGRNPYEQYF	TRBV20-1	NA	NA	TRBJ2-7
TGTGCCATCAACGAGGGACAAGCCTATGGCTACACCTTC	CAINEGQAYGYTF	TRBV10-3	NA	NA	TRBJ1-2
TGTGCCAGCAAGGTTGGAGGGAGGGAAGATCTCCCTGAGCAGTTCTTC	CASKVGGREDLPEQFF	TRBV28	TRBD2	NA	TRBJ2-1
TGCAGCGTTGAATTTACGACAGGTAGAATCTACGAGCAGTACTTC	CSVEFTTGRIYEQYF	TRBV29-1	NA	NA	TRBJ2-7
TGTGCCAGCAGCCCAGAGATGCGACTAGCTTGGGCCGGGGAGCTGTTTTTT	CASSPEMRLAWAGELFF	TRBV5-5	TRBD2	NA	TRBJ2-2
TGTGCCAGCAGCCCGCGGAAGAACACTGAAGCTTTCTTT	CASSPRKNTEAFF	TRBV5-8	NA	NA	TRBJ1-1
TGTGCTAGTGGTTTGGGCAGGGAAAACACCGGGGAGCTGTTTTTT	CASGLGRENTGELFF	TRBV12-5	NA	NA	TRBJ2-2
TGTGCCAGCGGGTTGGGGCCATTCACCGGGGAGCTGTTTTTT	CASGLGPFTGELFF	TRBV6-4	NA	NA	TRBJ2-2
TGTGCCAGTAGCGTTAGGAACAGGGGGCGGGAGACCCAGTACTTC	CASSVRNRGRETQYF	TRBV19	TRBD1	NA	TRBJ2-5
TGTGCCAGCAGTCGTGAGGGGTCGAACACTGAAGCTTTCTTT	CASSREGSNTEAFF	TRBV6-5	NA	NA	TRBJ1-1
TGTGCCAGTAGTATAATTGTCAGGCCGGGGGATCAGCCCCAGCATTTT	CASSIIVRPGDQPQHF	TRBV19	NA	NA	TRBJ1-5
TGTGCTAGTGGTTTGGTACGGGGTTACAATGAGCAGTTCTTC	CASGLVRGYNEQFF	TRBV12-5	NA	NA	TRBJ2-1
TGTGCCAGCAGTTACCGCCTTGGGGAAGCTTTCTTT	CASSYRLGEAFF	TRBV6-5	NA	NA	TRBJ1-1
TGTGCCAGCACTGACGACAGGGGGGTTCGGTTAGAGACCCAGTACTTC	CASTDDRGVRLETQYF	TRBV5-4	TRBD1	NA	TRBJ2-5
TGTGCCAGTAGTATCTGGGCTAGCGGGACCCCGGGGGACAATGAGCAGTTCTTC	CASSIWASGTPGDNEQFF	TRBV19	TRBD2	NA	TRBJ2-1
TGTGCCAGTAGTATCGGGAGGGGCGGTGGCACTGAAGCTTTCTTT	CASSIGRGGGTEAFF	TRBV19	NA	NA	TRBJ1-1